This T cell receptor beta chain stems from a study of T cells in pancreatic ductal adenocarcinoma. Method: immunoSEQ multiplex PCR; TCRdb's copy keeps in-frame clones and lacks some. This table has around 31,000 clones, around 94% appearing once. Germline lookup yields CDR1 SGHRS and CDR2 YFSETQ. The CDR3 extends over 11 amino acids. The ends were cut back, 3 bases at V and 3 bases at J, with 3 bases in the middle. Surgery without prior neoadjuvant therapy was the treatment of the selected pancreatic ductal adenocarcinoma patients. Study-level findings and limits: Blood had more productive templates and about 8-fold more unique clonotypes than tumor. No significant tumor-blood clonality difference; means were about 0.1 and 0.065.

In regard to this clone: Antigen: not known.

The specimen was PBMCs. The receptor was isolated from a human donor with pancreatic ductal adenocarcinoma. This chain links TRBV5-1 with TRBJ2-5; D ambiguous. CDR3 bases: TGCGCCAGCAGCTACGAAGAGACCCAGTACTTC. It is translated as CASSYEETQYF.